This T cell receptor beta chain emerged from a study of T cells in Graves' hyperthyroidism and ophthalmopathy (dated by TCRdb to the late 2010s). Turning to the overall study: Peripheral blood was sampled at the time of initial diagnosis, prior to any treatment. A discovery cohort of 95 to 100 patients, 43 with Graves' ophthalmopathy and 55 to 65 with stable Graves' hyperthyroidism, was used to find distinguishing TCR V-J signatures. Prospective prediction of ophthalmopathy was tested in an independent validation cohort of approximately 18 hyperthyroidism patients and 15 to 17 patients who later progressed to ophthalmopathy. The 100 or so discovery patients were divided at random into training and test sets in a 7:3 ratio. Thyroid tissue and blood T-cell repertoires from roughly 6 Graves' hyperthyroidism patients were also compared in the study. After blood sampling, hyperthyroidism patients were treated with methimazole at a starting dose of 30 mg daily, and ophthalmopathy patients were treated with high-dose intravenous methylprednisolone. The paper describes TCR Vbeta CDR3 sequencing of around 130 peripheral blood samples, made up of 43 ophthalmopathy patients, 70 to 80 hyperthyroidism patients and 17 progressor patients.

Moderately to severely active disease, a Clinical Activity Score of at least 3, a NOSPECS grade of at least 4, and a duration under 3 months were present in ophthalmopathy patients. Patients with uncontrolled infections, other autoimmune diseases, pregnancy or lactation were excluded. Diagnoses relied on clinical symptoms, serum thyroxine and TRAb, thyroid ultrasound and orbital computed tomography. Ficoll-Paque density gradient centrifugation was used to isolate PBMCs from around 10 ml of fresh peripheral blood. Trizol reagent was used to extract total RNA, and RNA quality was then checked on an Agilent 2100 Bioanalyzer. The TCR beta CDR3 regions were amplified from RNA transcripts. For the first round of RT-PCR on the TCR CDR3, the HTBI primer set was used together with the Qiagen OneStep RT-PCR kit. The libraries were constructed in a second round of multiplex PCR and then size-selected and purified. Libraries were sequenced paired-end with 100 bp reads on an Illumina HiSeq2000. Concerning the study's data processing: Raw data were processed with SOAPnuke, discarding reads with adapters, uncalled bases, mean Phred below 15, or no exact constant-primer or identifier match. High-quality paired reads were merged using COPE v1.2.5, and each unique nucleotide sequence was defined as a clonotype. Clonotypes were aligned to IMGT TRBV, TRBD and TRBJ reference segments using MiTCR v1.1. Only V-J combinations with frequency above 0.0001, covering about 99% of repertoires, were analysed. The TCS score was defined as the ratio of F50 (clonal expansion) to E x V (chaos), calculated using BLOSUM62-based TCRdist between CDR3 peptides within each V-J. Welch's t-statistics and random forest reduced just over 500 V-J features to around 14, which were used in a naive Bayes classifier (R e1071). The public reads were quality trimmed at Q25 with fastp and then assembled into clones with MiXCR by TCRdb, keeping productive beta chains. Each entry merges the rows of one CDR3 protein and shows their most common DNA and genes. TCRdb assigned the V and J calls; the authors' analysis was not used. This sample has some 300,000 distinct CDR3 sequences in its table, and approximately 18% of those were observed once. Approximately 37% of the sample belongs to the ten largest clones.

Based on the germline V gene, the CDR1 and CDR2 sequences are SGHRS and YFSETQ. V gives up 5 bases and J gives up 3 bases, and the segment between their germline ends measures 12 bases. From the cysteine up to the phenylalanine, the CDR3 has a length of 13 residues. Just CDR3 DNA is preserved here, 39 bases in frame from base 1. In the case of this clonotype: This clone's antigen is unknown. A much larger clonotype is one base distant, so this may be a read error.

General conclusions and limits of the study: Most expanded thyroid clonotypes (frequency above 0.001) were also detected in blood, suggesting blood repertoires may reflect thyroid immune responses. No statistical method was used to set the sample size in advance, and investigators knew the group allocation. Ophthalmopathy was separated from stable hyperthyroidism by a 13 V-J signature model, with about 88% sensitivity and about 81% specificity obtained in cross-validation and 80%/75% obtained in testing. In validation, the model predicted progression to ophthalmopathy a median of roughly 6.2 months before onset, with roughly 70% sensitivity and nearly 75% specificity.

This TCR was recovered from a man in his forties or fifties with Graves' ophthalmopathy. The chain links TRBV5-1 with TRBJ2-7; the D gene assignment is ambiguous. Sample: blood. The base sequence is TGCGCCAGCAGTACGGACCCCCGCTACGAGCAGTACTTC. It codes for CASSTDPRYEQYF.